This record covers a single TCR beta chain. The germline CDR1 and CDR2 sequences are SGHAT and FQNNGV. V was cut by 7 bases and J by 4 bases, with 16 bases left in between. The CDR3 covers 14 residues. How the authors handled the data: The authors estimated nucleated cell counts from reference gene primer amplification. TCRdb's table, derived via immunoSEQ multiplex PCR, lists solely in-frame clones and lacks some. That table furnishes V, J and clone size, whereas the DNA furnished D and trimming. The sample holds more than 150,000 clones, roughly 80% seen once. The sample belongs to a study of blood T cell repertoires in COVID-19. Study summary: COVID-19 samples collected from the United States, Italy and Spain covered acute and convalescent phases.

In assigning cohorts, the study relied on participant-reported clinical history. Sequenced sample: PBMCs or T cells enriched from blood (not recorded which). The sequence derives from a man between 60 and 75 years old who had been exposed to COVID-19. V usage is TRBV11-2 and J usage is TRBJ1-2, with a possible D match to TRBD1 (6 bases). This CDR3 is CASKTLDRFYGYTF. In DNA, the CDR3 is TGTGCCAGCAAGACCCTCGACAGGTTCTATGGCTACACCTTC. Drawing the rest from reference TRBV11-2 and TRBJ1-2, the complete variable domain is EAGVAQSPRYKIIEKRQSVAFWCNPISGHATLYWYQQILGQGPKLLIQFQNNGVVDDSQLPKDRFSAERLKGVDSTLKIQPAKLEDSAVYLCASKTLDRFYGYTFGSGTRLTVV.